These 27 T cell receptor beta chains were all obtained from the same sample, sequenced in a study of blood T cell repertoires in COVID-19. Generated by immunoSEQ multiplex PCR, the TCRdb table keeps only in-frame clones and is missing some. The sample shows approximately 270,000 clones, approximately 90% of them seen only once. Sample: PBMCs or T cells enriched from blood (not recorded which). These receptors were collected from a woman in her 30s with acute COVID-19.

This sequence joins TRBV7-2 and TRBJ2-1, with 7 nucleotides matching TRBD2. Germline V gene lookup returns CDR1 SGHTA and CDR2 FQGNSA. The CDR3 length is 16 residues. V shed 5 bases, J shed 5 bases, and the junction held 12 bases outside the gene matches. In DNA form, the CDR3 reads TGTGCCAGCAGCCCCATGGGGGGAGGGCCAAACAATGAGCAGTTCTTC. Protein: CASSPMGGGPNNEQFF.

V gene TRBV4-1 combines with J gene TRBJ2-2; 8 positions match TRBD2. With V trimmed by 8 bases and J by 5 bases, 7 bases remained unmatched. Germline CDR1 MGHRA, CDR2 YSYEKL. CDR3 size: 14 residues. The CDR3 loop is CASQLAEETGELFF. CDR3 nucleotides: TGCGCCAGCCAACTAGCGGAAGAAACCGGGGAGCTGTTTTTT.

The chain joins TRBV27 to TRBJ1-1; no clear D gene. The CDR3 loop spans 12 amino acids. V was pared by 4 bases and J by 3 bases, with 6 bases between. Germline loops: CDR1 MNHEY, CDR2 SMNVEV (reference sequence). This CDR3 is CASSSLDTEAFF. The CDR3 coding sequence is TGTGCCAGCAGTTCCCTCGACACTGAAGCTTTCTTT.

This clone was seen a few times. This chain connects TRBV12-3 or TRBV12-4 to TRBJ1-6; D may be TRBD1 (5 bases). V dropped 4 bases and J dropped 7 bases, with 8 bases sitting between them. The length of the CDR3 is 13 residues. CDR3 amino acids: CASSSDRNSPLHF. The CDR3 region has the DNA TGTGCCAGCAGTTCTGACAGAAATTCACCCCTCCACTTT.

This chain links TRBV6-5 with TRBJ2-3, with D unresolved. Looked up from germline, CDR1 is MNHEY and CDR2 is SVGAGI. This CDR3 spans 15 amino acids. V gave up 2 bases and J gave up 0 bases, with 9 bases separating them. The CDR3 DNA reads as TGTGCCAGCAGTTACCGCACCACTAGCACAGATACGCAGTATTTT. Translated: CASSYRTTSTDTQYF.

This chain joins TRBV7-8 and TRBJ2-2; TRBD2 aligns across 8 bases. With 2 bases clipped from V and 4 bases from J, the junction kept 6 bases outside the gene matches. From germline, CDR1 is SGHVS and CDR2 FQNEAQ. The CDR3 extends over 16 amino acids. DNA for the CDR3: TGTGCCAGCAGCTTACATAGCGGGGTGGCCACCGGGGAGCTGTTTTTT. Its protein is CASSLHSGVATGELFF.

This chain uses TRBV27 with TRBJ2-3; TRBD2 agrees at 7 bases. CDR1 is MNHEY and CDR2 is SMNVEV in the germline V gene (reference sequence). The CDR3 loop spans 15 amino acids. Unmatched junction bases numbered 9, after V lost 7 bases and J lost 2 bases. In DNA, the CDR3 is TGTGCCAGCAAATATCTGACTAGCTACACAGATACGCAGTATTTT. Its protein product is CASKYLTSYTDTQYF.

The chain couples TRBV11-2 to TRBJ2-2, with D uncertain. The V gene lost 1 base and the J gene lost 3 bases, with 6 bases spanning the gap. Looked up from germline, CDR1 is SGHAT and CDR2 is FQNNGV. This CDR3 has 14 amino acids. CDR3: CASSLGPDTGELFF. The CDR3 DNA reads TGTGCCAGCAGCTTAGGTCCGGACACCGGGGAGCTGTTTTTT.

In its sample, this clone was seen once. As DNA, the CDR3 is TGTGCCAGCAGCCTAGCATGGACTAGCGATTACGAGCAGTACTTC. It yields the protein CASSLAWTSDYEQYF. The chain couples TRBV3-1 (or the pseudogene TRBV3-2) to TRBJ2-7; the match to TRBD2 covers 9 bases. Germline loops: CDR1 LGHDT, CDR2 YNNKEL (reference sequence). The CDR3 is made up of 15 amino acids. The J segment lost 4 bases and the V segment lost 4 bases, leaving 8 bases of the junction unmatched.

This chain joins TRBV4-3 and TRBJ2-1, with TRBD1 identical over 9 bases. Germline-derived CDR1 and CDR2 are LGHNA and YSLEER. J gave up 6 bases and V 1 base, and 10 bases lay outside the gene matches. The CDR3 contains 17 residues. The CDR3: CASSQGWGTGSSNEQFF. The DNA for the CDR3 is TGCGCCAGCAGCCAAGGCTGGGGGACAGGGAGTAGCAATGAGCAGTTCTTC.

This sequence joins TRBV19 and TRBJ2-7, with 10 bases matching TRBD2. V dropped 3 bases and J dropped 1; count of bases not matched to a gene: 3. CDR1 and CDR2 (germline): LNHDA, SQIVND (reference sequence). This CDR3 comprises 15 residues. CDR3 region: CASSIGTSDSYEQYF. In DNA, the CDR3 is TGTGCCAGTAGTATCGGGACTAGCGATTCCTACGAGCAGTACTTC.

This chain links TRBV7-9 with TRBJ2-2; the match to TRBD1 covers 12 bases. The CDR3 sequence is 17 residues long. Germline V gives CDR1 SEHNR, CDR2 FQNEAQ (reference sequence). V was pared by 1 base and J by 3 bases, with 3 bases of the junction left unmatched. CDR3 amino acids: CASSLGDRGRDTGELFF. CDR3 sequence (DNA): TGTGCCAGCAGCTTAGGGGACAGGGGGCGCGACACCGGGGAGCTGTTTTTT.

This sequence joins TRBV7-9 and TRBJ2-1, with 8 bases matching TRBD2. In germline, CDR1 is SEHNR, CDR2 FQNEAQ (reference sequence). V shed 5 bases and J 8 bases; nucleotides not matched to a gene: 11. CDR3 length equals 15 residues. The CDR3 protein is CASSLGLASLDEQFF. The CDR3 DNA is TGTGCCAGCAGCCTAGGACTAGCTTCCTTGGATGAGCAGTTCTTC. The full variable domain, with the rest looked up from reference TRBV7-9 and TRBJ2-1, is DTGVSQNPRHKITKRGQNVTFRCDPISEHNRLYWYRQTLGQGPEFLTYFQNEAQLEKSRLLSDRFSAERPKGSFSTLEIQRTEQGDSAMYLCASSLGLASLDEQFFGPGTRLTVL.

The CDR3 DNA reads as TGTGCCAGCAGCCCGACAGCCATGAACACTGAAGCTTTCTTT. Translated, it gives CASSPTAMNTEAFF. The chain is built from TRBV9 and TRBJ1-1, with TRBD1 as a possible D gene (5 bases). V shed 4 bases and J shed 0 bases, with 10 bases lying between them. Germline-derived CDR1 and CDR2 are SGDLS and YYNGEE. The CDR3 contains 14 residues.

The DNA of the CDR3 is TGCGCCAGCAGTGAGGGTTTCGGAACCGGCGGGGGCGGTGAGCAGTTCTTC. It specifies CASSEGFGTGGGGEQFF. This rearrangement joins TRBV10-1 to TRBJ2-1; D possibly corresponds to TRBD2 (7 bases). Trimming took off 2 bases at V and 9 bases at J, with 23 bases between the two ends. This CDR3 spans 17 amino acids. Germline CDR1 WNHNN, CDR2 SYGVQD (reference sequence).

As DNA, the CDR3 is TGTGCCAGCAGCCTGAGCTTGACTAGCGGAGCCTACGAGCAGTACTTC. Its protein product is CASSLSLTSGAYEQYF. V is TRBV11-2 and J is TRBJ2-7; TRBD2 matches 9 bases. Unmatched junction bases numbered 10, after V lost 5 bases and J lost 2 bases. CDR3 length: 16 residues. Per germline, CDR1 SGHAT and CDR2 FQNNGV.

The J gene is TRBJ1-5, the V gene TRBV3-1 (or the pseudogene TRBV3-2); TRBD1 might be the D (6 bases). Trimming shortened V by 0 bases and J by 9 bases, and 15 bases separated the two germline ends. CDR1 and CDR2 from the germline V gene are LGHDT and YNNKEL (reference sequence). The CDR3 contains 15 residues. The DNA for the CDR3 is TGTGCCAGCAGCCAAGAACTGACAGGTGAACGGCCCCAGCATTTT. The encoded protein is CASSQELTGERPQHF.

V gene TRBV11-2 combines with J gene TRBJ2-2, with 7 bases lining up with TRBD2. The V and J ends lost 8 bases and 5 bases, in that order; junction bases with no gene match: 8. Germline-derived CDR1 and CDR2 are SGHAT and FQNNGV. This CDR3 region has 14 residues. The CDR3 spells CASATGGGTGELFF. CDR3 DNA: TGTGCCAGCGCAACGGGGGGAGGGACCGGGGAGCTGTTTTTT.

This clone was detected only once. This chain joins TRBV20-1 and TRBJ2-7; 7 nucleotides align to TRBD1. With V trimmed by 6 bases and J by 2 bases, 10 bases remained unmatched. Germline lookup yields CDR1 DFQATT and CDR2 SNEGSKA (reference sequence). The CDR3 sequence is 14 residues long. The CDR3 DNA reads TGCAGTGCGAGTGGACAGGTCCCTACCTACGAGCAGTACTTC. This codes for CSASGQVPTYEQYF.

This clone is a singleton in its sample. This chain connects TRBV21-1 to TRBJ2-3; the DNA was not used to check the table's D call, TRBD2. TRBV21-1 is an annotated pseudogene. CDR3 length: 20 amino acids. DNA for the CDR3: TGTGCCAGCAGCAAAAAGAATAGAGCACAGCGGGACGCCTACACAGATACGCAGTATTTT. This codes for CASSKKNRAQRDAYTDTQYF.

The rearrangement links TRBV19 to TRBJ1-1; D gene uncertain. The CDR3 extends over 14 amino acids. Germline V gene sequence: CDR1 LNHDA, CDR2 SQIVND (reference sequence). V was clipped by 5 bases and J by 2 bases, with 12 bases between them. CDR3 protein: CASSLMTSNTEAFF. CDR3 nucleotides: TGTGCCAGTAGTCTAATGACAAGTAACACTGAAGCTTTCTTT.

The chain combines TRBV7-2 with TRBJ2-3; D is uncertain. The ends were cut back, 4 bases at V and 0 bases at J, with 20 bases in the middle. From germline, CDR1 is SGHTA and CDR2 FQGNSA. There are 18 residues in the CDR3. The CDR3 spells CASSSRPSGGSSTDTQYF. CDR3 nucleotide sequence: TGTGCCAGCAGCTCGAGGCCCTCTGGCGGATCTAGCACAGATACGCAGTATTTT.

The rearrangement links TRBV14 to TRBJ2-7; 10 bases line up with TRBD2. The CDR3 is made up of 15 amino acids. V lost 0 bases to trimming and J lost 2 bases; unmatched junction nucleotides: 1. The germline V gene encodes CDR1 SGHDN and CDR2 FVKESK. CDR3 amino acids: CASSQEGLAPYEQYF. The CDR3, as DNA: TGTGCCAGCAGCCAAGAGGGACTAGCGCCCTACGAGCAGTACTTC. The variable domain in full, with the rest retrieved from reference TRBV14 and TRBJ2-7, is EAGVTQFPSHSVIEKGQTVTLRCDPISGHDNLYWYRRVMGKEIKFLLHFVKESKQDESGMPNNRFLAERTGGTYSTLKVQPAELEDSGVYFCASSQEGLAPYEQYFGPGTRLTVT.

The chain has TRBV5-1 and TRBJ2-2, with D possibly matching TRBD2 (6 bases). CDR1 and CDR2 from the germline V gene are SGHRS and YFSETQ. The CDR3 sequence is 15 residues long. The ends were cut back, 0 bases at V and 6 bases at J, with 12 bases in the middle. The CDR3 spells CASSLVAREAGELFF. CDR3 in DNA: TGCGCCAGCAGCTTGGTTGCCAGGGAGGCCGGGGAGCTGTTTTTT. Based on the CDR3 plus reference TRBV5-1 and TRBJ2-2, the full variable domain is KAGVTQTPRYLIKTRGQQVTLSCSPISGHRSVSWYQQTPGQGLQFLFEYFSETQRNKGNFPGRFSGRQFSNSRSEMNVSTLELGDSALYLCASSLVAREAGELFFGEGSRLTVL.

The chain has TRBV5-6 and TRBJ2-1; 8 bases line up with TRBD2. Per the germline V gene, CDR1 is SGHDT and CDR2 is YYEEEE. V lost 4 bases and J lost 2; bases outside the gene matches: 5. This CDR3 is built from 15 residues. DNA for the CDR3: TGTGCCAGCAGCCTCGGGACTAGTACCTACAATGAGCAGTTCTTC. This translates into CASSLGTSTYNEQFF.

The chain links TRBV27 to TRBJ2-7, with 11 positions matching TRBD1. This CDR3 has 20 residues. V lost 7 bases to trimming and J lost 4 bases; unmatched junction nucleotides: 24. Germline loops: CDR1 MNHEY, CDR2 SMNVEV (reference sequence). This chain's CDR3 is CASKGLRTGGAGGWQYEQYF. CDR3 nucleotides: TGTGCCAGCAAAGGCCTTCGGACAGGGGGCGCAGGAGGTTGGCAGTACGAGCAGTACTTC.

The rearrangement joins TRBV18 to TRBJ1-1; tentative D call: TRBD1 (6 bases). V lost 0 bases, J lost 0 bases, and 11 bases lay in between. Germline V gene data show CDR1 as KGHSH and CDR2 as LQKENI. This CDR3 contains 16 residues. CDR3 amino acids: CASSPPAGEMNTEAFF. The CDR3 DNA follows: TGTGCCAGCTCACCACCGGCAGGGGAGATGAACACTGAAGCTTTCTTT.